This T cell receptor (beta chain) was sequenced for a study of blood T cells in healthy people across ages. Findings of the study overall: Roughly linear declines in TCR beta diversity per million T cells occurred with age. Expanded clonotype shifts may have been confounded, as the donors had an unknown CMV status.

In regard to this clonotype: Its specificity is not known.

CDR3 size: 16 residues. After removal of 1 base from V and 4 bases from J, the junction contained 9 bases not matched to a gene. Germline-derived CDR1 and CDR2 are SGHTA and FQGNSA. A sample-barcoded 5' primer and a J-beta primer mix were used in a second PCR of roughly 6 to 11 cycles. TCRdb reprocessed the 5' RACE reads with MiXCR, giving one entry per CDR3 protein. Of approximately 960,000 distinct CDR3 sequences detected, almost 30% appear once; the ten largest clones hold 10%. This sample also belongs to another study, concerning T cells of mothers and their children.

The chain is built from TRBV7-2 and TRBJ1-2; TRBD1 agrees at 7 bases. This receptor was taken from a woman in her thirties or forties in good health. Sequencing used blood. The CDR3: CASSLGAGTDPYGYTF. CDR3 in DNA: TGTGCCAGCAGCTTAGGGGCCGGGACAGATCCCTATGGCTACACCTTC.